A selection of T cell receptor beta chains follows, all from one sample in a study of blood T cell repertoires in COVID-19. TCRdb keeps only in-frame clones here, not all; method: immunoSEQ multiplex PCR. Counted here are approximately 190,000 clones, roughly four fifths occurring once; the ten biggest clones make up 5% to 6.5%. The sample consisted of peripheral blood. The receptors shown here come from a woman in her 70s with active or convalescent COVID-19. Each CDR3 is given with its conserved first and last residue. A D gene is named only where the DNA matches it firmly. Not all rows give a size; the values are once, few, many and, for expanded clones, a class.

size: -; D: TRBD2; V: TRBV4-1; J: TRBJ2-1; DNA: TGCGCCAGCAGCCAAGCCCTGCTAGCGGGAGGTCCGGATGAGCAGTTCTTC; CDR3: CASSQALLAGGPDEQFF
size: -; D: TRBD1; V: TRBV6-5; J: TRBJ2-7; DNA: TGTGCCAGTCTGGGACAGGGGCCCTACGAGCAGTACTTC; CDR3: CASLGQGPYEQYF
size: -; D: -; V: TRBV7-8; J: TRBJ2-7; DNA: TGTGCCAGCAGCTTCAGTGGGAGCTCCTACGAGCAGTACTTC; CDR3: CASSFSGSSYEQYF
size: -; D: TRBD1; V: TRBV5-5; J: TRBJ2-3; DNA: TGTGCCAGCAGCCCTAGGACAGGGGGCGCGAAAGATACGCAGTATTTT; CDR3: CASSPRTGGAKDTQYF
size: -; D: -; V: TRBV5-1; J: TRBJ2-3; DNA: TGCGCCAGCAGCTTGGTAGGGAGCGTCTCTAGCACAGATACGCAGTATTTT; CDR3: CASSLVGSVSSTDTQYF
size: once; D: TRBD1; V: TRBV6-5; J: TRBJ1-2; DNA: TGTGCCAGCAGTCAACAGGGGGACTATGGCTACACCTTC; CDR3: CASSQQGDYGYTF
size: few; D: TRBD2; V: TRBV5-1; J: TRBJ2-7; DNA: TGCGCCAGCAGCTTCGGGACTAGCGAGACCGAGCAGTACTTC; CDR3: CASSFGTSETEQYF
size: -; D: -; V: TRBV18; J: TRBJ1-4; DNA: TGTGCCAGCTCACCACAGGGAGGAACTAATGAAAAACTGTTTTTT; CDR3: CASSPQGGTNEKLFF
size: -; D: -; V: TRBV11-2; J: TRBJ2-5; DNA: TGTGCCAGCAGCTTCGGCGGGGCCACCCAAGAGACCCAGTACTTC; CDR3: CASSFGGATQETQYF
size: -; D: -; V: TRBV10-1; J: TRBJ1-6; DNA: TGCGCCAGCAGCGCAGATCGGGAAGATAGCTCCTATAATTCACCCCTCCACTTT; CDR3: CASSADREDSSYNSPLHF
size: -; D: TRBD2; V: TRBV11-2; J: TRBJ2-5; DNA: TGTGCCAGCAGCTCGAGCGGGAGCGGGGAGACCCAGTACTTC; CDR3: CASSSSGSGETQYF
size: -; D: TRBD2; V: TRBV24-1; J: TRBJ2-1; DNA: TGTGCCACCAGTGATTTGCAAGGGACTAGCGGGAGGAATGAGCAGTTCTTC; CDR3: CATSDLQGTSGRNEQFF
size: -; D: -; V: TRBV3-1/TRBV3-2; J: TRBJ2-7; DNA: TGTGCCAGCTCCGGAGGCGTCTCCTACGAGCAGTACTTC; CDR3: CASSGGVSYEQYF
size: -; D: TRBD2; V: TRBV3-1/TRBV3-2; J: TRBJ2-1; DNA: TGTGCCAGCAGCACGGGACTAGCGGGAGGCCCCTACAATGAGCAGTTCTTC; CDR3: CASSTGLAGGPYNEQFF
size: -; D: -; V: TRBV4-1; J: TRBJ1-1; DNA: TGCGCCAGCAGCCAGTATAGGGGGAGAGGAACTGAAGCTTTCTTT; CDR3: CASSQYRGRGTEAFF
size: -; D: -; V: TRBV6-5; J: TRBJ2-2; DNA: TGTGCCAGCAGTTACTCGTGGGGAGGCACCGGGGAGCTGTTTTTT; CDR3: CASSYSWGGTGELFF
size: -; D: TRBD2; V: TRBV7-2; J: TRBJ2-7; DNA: TGTGCCAGCAGCCGTAGCGGGTGGGAGCAGTACTTC; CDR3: CASSRSGWEQYF
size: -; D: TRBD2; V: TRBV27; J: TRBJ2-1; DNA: TGTGCCAGCACCCCTAGCGGGAGTTACAATGAGCAGTTCTTC; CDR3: CASTPSGSYNEQFF
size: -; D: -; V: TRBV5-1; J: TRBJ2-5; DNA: TGCGCCAGCAGGGCCGGGATCCAAGAGACCCAGTACTTC; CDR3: CASRAGIQETQYF
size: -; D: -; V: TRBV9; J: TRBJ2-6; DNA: TGTGCCAGCAGCGTACTTTCGGGGTCCTCTGGGGCCAACGTCCTGACTTTC; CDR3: CASSVLSGSSGANVLTF
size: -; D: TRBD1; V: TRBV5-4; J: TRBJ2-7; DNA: TGTGCCAGCAGCTTGGGACAGGGGCGCGCCGAGCAGTACTTC; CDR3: CASSLGQGRAEQYF
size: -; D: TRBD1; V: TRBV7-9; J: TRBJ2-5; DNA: TGTGCCAGCAGCCTAGGACAGGGAGAGACCCAGTACTTC; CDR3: CASSLGQGETQYF
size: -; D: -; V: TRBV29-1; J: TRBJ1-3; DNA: TGCAGCGTTGAAACAGGGTCTGGAAACACCATATATTTT; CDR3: CSVETGSGNTIYF
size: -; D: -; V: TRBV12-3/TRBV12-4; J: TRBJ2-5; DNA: TGTGCCAGCAGTTTAGCGAGGGAGACCCAGTACTTC; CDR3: CASSLARETQYF
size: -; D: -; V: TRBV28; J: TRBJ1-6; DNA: TGTGCCAGCATTACAGGGAAGGATCGAAATTCACCCCTCCACTTT; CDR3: CASITGKDRNSPLHF
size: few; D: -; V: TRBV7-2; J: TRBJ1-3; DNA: TGTGCCAGCAGCCCGTACGAGAGCTCTGGAAACACCATATATTTT; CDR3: CASSPYESSGNTIYF
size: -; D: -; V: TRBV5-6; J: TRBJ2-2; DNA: TGTGCCAGCAGCTTGGGAGGGCATAACACCGGGGAGCTGTTTTTT; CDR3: CASSLGGHNTGELFF
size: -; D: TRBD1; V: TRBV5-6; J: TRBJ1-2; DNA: TGTGCCAGCAGCCCTGGGACAGGGGAAGACTATGGCTACACCTTC; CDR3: CASSPGTGEDYGYTF
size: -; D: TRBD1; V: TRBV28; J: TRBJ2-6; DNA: TGTGCCAGCAGTTTTGGGACAGGCTCGCCCGGGGCCAACGTCCTGACTTTC; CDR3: CASSFGTGSPGANVLTF